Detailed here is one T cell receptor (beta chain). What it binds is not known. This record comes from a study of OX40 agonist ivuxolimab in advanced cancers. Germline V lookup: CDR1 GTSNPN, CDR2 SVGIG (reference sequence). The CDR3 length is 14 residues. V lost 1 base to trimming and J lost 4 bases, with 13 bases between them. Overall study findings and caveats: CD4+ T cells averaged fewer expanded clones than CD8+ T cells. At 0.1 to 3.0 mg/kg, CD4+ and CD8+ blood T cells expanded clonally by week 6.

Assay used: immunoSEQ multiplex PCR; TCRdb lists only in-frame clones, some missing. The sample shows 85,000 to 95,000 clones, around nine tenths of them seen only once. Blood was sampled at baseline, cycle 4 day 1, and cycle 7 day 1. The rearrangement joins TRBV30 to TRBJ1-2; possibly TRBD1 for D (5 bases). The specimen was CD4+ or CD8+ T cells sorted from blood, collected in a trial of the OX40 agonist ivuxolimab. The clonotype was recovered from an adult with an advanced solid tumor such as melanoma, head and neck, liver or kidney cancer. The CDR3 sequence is CAWSAGPGPYGYTF. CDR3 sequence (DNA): TGTGCCTGGAGTGCCGGCCCGGGGCCCTATGGCTACACCTTC.